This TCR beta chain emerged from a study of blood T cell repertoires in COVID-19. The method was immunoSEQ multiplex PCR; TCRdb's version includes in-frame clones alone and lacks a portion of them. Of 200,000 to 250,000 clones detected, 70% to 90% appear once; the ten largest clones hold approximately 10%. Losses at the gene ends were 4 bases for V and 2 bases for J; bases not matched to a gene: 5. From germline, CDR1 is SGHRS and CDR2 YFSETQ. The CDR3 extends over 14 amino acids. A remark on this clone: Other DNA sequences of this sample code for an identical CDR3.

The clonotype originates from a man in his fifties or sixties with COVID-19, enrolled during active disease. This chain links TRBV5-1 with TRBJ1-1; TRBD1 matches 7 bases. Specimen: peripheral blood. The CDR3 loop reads CASSRGQSNTEAFF. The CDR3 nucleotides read TGCGCCAGCAGCCGGGGACAGTCCAACACTGAAGCTTTCTTT. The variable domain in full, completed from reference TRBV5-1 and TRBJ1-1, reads KAGVTQTPRYLIKTRGQQVTLSCSPISGHRSVSWYQQTPGQGLQFLFEYFSETQRNKGNFPGRFSGRQFSNSRSEMNVSTLELGDSALYLCASSRGQSNTEAFFGQGTRLTVV.